These 20 T cell receptor beta chains share one sample of origin, sequenced in a study of blood T cell repertoires in COVID-19. Profiled with immunoSEQ multiplex PCR; TCRdb holds only in-frame clones, not every one. The table has under 85,000 clones, approximately 91% seen once; the top ten hold roughly 6.6%. What was sequenced was peripheral blood. The receptors were gathered from a man between 65 and 80 years old with acute or convalescent COVID-19.

The chain links TRBV7-9 to TRBJ1-2; D unclear. Germline CDR1 and CDR2: SEHNR and FQNEAQ (reference sequence). With 8 bases removed from V and 5 bases from J, the gap between germline ends came to 12 bases. This CDR3 comprises 12 residues. The CDR3 loop is CASQESGYGYTF. The CDR3 nucleotides are TGTGCCAGCCAAGAGTCGGGATATGGCTACACCTTC.

The V gene is TRBV19, the J gene TRBJ2-1; TRBD1 might be the D (6 bases). Germline V lookup: CDR1 LNHDA, CDR2 SQIVND (reference sequence). The CDR3 loop spans 16 amino acids. Trimming stripped 1 base from V and 4 bases from J, with 14 bases between. The CDR3 bases are TGTGCCAGTAGTATAGTTGTGGACAGACTTTACAATGAGCAGTTCTTC. This sequence encodes CASSIVVDRLYNEQFF.

This rearrangement joins TRBV6-2 or TRBV6-3 to TRBJ2-1; 8 bases are shared with TRBD2. J was trimmed by 3 bases and V by 2 bases; bases with no gene match: 3. Germline loops: CDR1 MNHEY, CDR2 SVGEGT. The CDR3 is 15 amino acids. For the CDR3, the DNA is TGTGCCAGCAGTTACAGCGGGGGCTACTACAATGAGCAGTTCTTC. It is translated as CASSYSGGYYNEQFF.

V usage is TRBV25-1 and J usage is TRBJ2-1; perhaps TRBD2 as D (6 bases). CDR1 is MGHDK and CDR2 is SYGVNS in the germline V gene. CDR3 length: 15 amino acids. V was clipped by 4 bases and J by 3 bases, with 13 bases between them. The CDR3, as DNA: TGTGCCAGCAGTGGTTGGGGAGGCGGCTACAATGAGCAGTTCTTC. Translating gives CASSGWGGGYNEQFF.

The chain uses TRBV2 and TRBJ2-3; D is unresolved. The CDR3 extends over 12 amino acids. Trimming stripped 7 bases from V and 3 bases from J, with 8 bases between. Germline CDR1 SNHLY, CDR2 FYNNEI. CDR3 region: CASKLETDTQYF. The CDR3 nucleotides read TGTGCCAGCAAGCTAGAAACAGATACGCAGTATTTT.

As DNA, the CDR3 is TGTGCCAGCAGCGTAGGGGGGGATCCCACAGATACGCAGTATTTT. It codes for CASSVGGDPTDTQYF. V and J are TRBV9 and TRBJ2-3; D is perhaps TRBD2 (6 bases). The germline gives CDR1 SGDLS, CDR2 YYNGEE. Between the trimmed V and J ends, which lost 0 bases and 2 bases, there was a span of 10 bases. CDR3 length: 15 amino acids.

This clone was picked up one time. The chain couples TRBV7-6 to TRBJ1-2; TRBD1 matches at 10 bases. In germline, CDR1 is SGHVS, CDR2 FNYEAQ. J was trimmed by 6 bases and V by 1 base; bases with no gene match: 5. The CDR3 extends over 15 amino acids. CDR3 sequence reads: CASSLGRQGADGYTF. As DNA, the CDR3 is TGTGCCAGCAGCTTAGGGCGACAGGGGGCGGATGGCTACACCTTC.

The chain is built from TRBV6-1 and TRBJ2-7, with a possible D match to TRBD1 (6 bases). CDR1 and CDR2 (germline): MNHNS, SASEGT. The CDR3 sequence is 16 residues long. The V and J ends lost 3 bases and 3 bases respectively, with 18 bases between them. CDR3 sequence (DNA): TGTGCCAGCAGTGACGCGGTTGGTGGGGGCCTCTACGAGCAGTACTTC. Residues: CASSDAVGGGLYEQYF.

This rearrangement joins TRBV10-3 to TRBJ2-3; 9 nucleotides agree with TRBD2. J lost 5 bases, V lost 3 bases, and 6 bases had no gene match. Germline V gives CDR1 ENHRY, CDR2 SYGVKD. The CDR3 runs 15 residues. In DNA, the CDR3 is TGTGCCATCAGTGACTTGCGGGAGGGCCAAGATACGCAGTATTTT. It codes for CAISDLREGQDTQYF.

The J gene is TRBJ2-7, the V gene TRBV28, with D maybe TRBD2 (6 bases). Trimming shortened V by 8 bases and J by 1 base, and 12 bases separated the two germline ends. The CDR3 is 13 residues long. Germline CDR1 and CDR2: MDHEN and SYDVKM. CDR3 sequence (DNA): TGTGCCAGCCGGAGGGACCAATCCTACGAGCAGTACTTC. Amino acids: CASRRDQSYEQYF. The whole variable domain, filled in from reference TRBV28 and TRBJ2-7, reads DVKVTQSSRYLVKRTGEKVFLECVQDMDHENMFWYRQDPGLGLRLIYFSYDVKMKEKGDIPEGYSVSREKKERFSLILESASTNQTSMYLCASRRDQSYEQYFGPGTRLTVT.

This clone was seen once. The V call is TRBV13, the J call TRBJ1-1; D unresolved. The V gene's germline CDR1 is PRHDT and CDR2 FYEKMQ (reference sequence). Deletions cut 4 bases from V and 4 bases from J, with 10 bases between. The CDR3 length is 13 residues. CDR3 bases: TGTGCCAGCAGCTCCGCGAAGCCCACTGAAGCTTTCTTT. As protein: CASSSAKPTEAFF.

This clone has only a few counts. The genes are TRBV6-4 and TRBJ1-2; D is unresolved. The germline gives CDR1 MRHNA, CDR2 SNTAGT. The germline V and J ends were trimmed by 5 bases and 3 bases, with 13 bases remaining between them. This CDR3 contains 14 residues. CDR3 loop: CASSPGGTHYGYTF. The CDR3 DNA sequence: TGTGCCAGCAGTCCCGGTGGTACCCACTATGGCTACACCTTC.

This sequence joins TRBV7-8 and TRBJ2-3, with no clear D. This CDR3 comprises 15 residues. Trimming shortened V by 0 bases and J by 6 bases, and 13 bases separated the two germline ends. The germline V gene encodes CDR1 SGHVS and CDR2 FQNEAQ. This CDR3 is CASSLAPLARDTQYF. CDR3 nucleotide sequence: TGTGCCAGCAGCTTAGCGCCATTAGCTAGGGATACGCAGTATTTT. The variable domain in full, with the rest retrieved from reference TRBV7-8 and TRBJ2-3, is GAGVSQSPRYKVAKRGQDVALRCDPISGHVSLFWYQQALGQGPEFLTYFQNEAQLDKSGLPSDRFFAERPEGSVSTLKIQRTQQEDSAVYLCASSLAPLARDTQYFGPGTRLTVL.

This clone was found once. The genes are TRBV9 and TRBJ2-1, with D tentatively TRBD1 (6 bases). Germline CDR1 is SGDLS and CDR2 is YYNGEE. Between the trimmed V and J ends, which lost 3 bases and 3 bases, there was a span of 13 bases. The CDR3 loop spans 15 amino acids. The CDR3 here is CASSGVGQHYNEQFF. CDR3 in DNA: TGTGCCAGCAGCGGGGTCGGACAGCACTACAATGAGCAGTTCTTC. The complete variable domain, with remaining parts taken from reference TRBV9 and TRBJ2-1, reads DSGVTQTPKHLITATGQRVTLRCSPRSGDLSVYWYQQSLDQGLQFLIQYYNGEERAKGNILERFSAQQFPDLHSELNLSSLELGDSALYFCASSGVGQHYNEQFFGPGTRLTVL.

This chain uses TRBV2 with TRBJ2-5; TRBD1 aligns across 7 bases. The V and J ends lost 7 bases and 1 base, in that order; junction bases with no gene match: 3. Germline-derived CDR1 and CDR2 are SNHLY and FYNNEI. This CDR3 has 13 amino acids. The CDR3, as DNA: TGTGCCAGCACCCGGGACAGCCAAGAGACCCAGTACTTC. It yields the protein CASTRDSQETQYF.

This clone was recorded only once. This chain joins TRBV5-1 and TRBJ2-7; D may be TRBD1 (7 bases). Trimming removed 0 bases at V and 3 bases at J, with 10 bases between. The CDR3 length is 14 residues. CDR1 is SGHRS and CDR2 is YFSETQ in the germline V gene. The CDR3 region has the DNA TGCGCCAGCAGCTTGGGACAGGGACTCTACGAGCAGTACTTC. As protein: CASSLGQGLYEQYF.

This clone showed up just a few times. J is TRBJ1-4 and V is TRBV7-2; perhaps TRBD1 as D (6 bases). Germline values: CDR1 SGHTA, CDR2 FQGNSA. The V end was cut by 2 bases, the J end by 3 bases, with 13 bases between. The CDR3 is 16 residues long. The CDR3 loop is CASSLQGRAANEKLFF. For the CDR3, the DNA is TGTGCCAGCAGCTTACAGGGGCGGGCGGCTAATGAAAAACTGTTTTTT. The full variable domain, with the rest looked up from reference TRBV7-2 and TRBJ1-4, is GAGVSQSPSNKVTEKGKDVELRCDPISGHTALYWYRQSLGQGLEFLIYFQGNSAPDKSGLPSDRFSAERTGGSVSTLTIQRTQQEDSAVYLCASSLQGRAANEKLFFGSGTQLSVL.

Only one count was recorded for this clone. The rearrangement joins TRBV10-1 to TRBJ2-5, with D perhaps matching TRBD1 (5 bases). V was shortened by 2 bases and J by 4 bases, with 8 bases between the two germline ends. Germline values: CDR1 WNHNN, CDR2 SYGVQD (reference sequence). This CDR3 has 13 amino acids. The CDR3 DNA is TGCGCCAGCAGTGAGCGACAGATAGAGACCCAGTACTTC. This gives the protein CASSERQIETQYF.

The DNA of the CDR3 is TGTGCCAGCAGTTTACTTACAGGGGGCAGTGAAAAACTGTTTTTT. Amino acid sequence: CASSLLTGGSEKLFF. The chain is built from TRBV28 and TRBJ1-4; TRBD1 agrees at 9 bases. Trimming cost V 2 bases and J 7 bases; bases outside gene matches: 5. The CDR3 extends over 15 amino acids. Germline lookup yields CDR1 MDHEN and CDR2 SYDVKM. Full variable domain (remainder filled in from reference TRBV28 and TRBJ1-4): DVKVTQSSRYLVKRTGEKVFLECVQDMDHENMFWYRQDPGLGLRLIYFSYDVKMKEKGDIPEGYSVSREKKERFSLILESASTNQTSMYLCASSLLTGGSEKLFFGSGTQLSVL.

The chain combines TRBV9 with TRBJ1-2; 7 bases are a match to TRBD1. With V trimmed by 1 base and J by 4 bases, 7 bases remained unmatched. Per germline, CDR1 SGDLS and CDR2 YYNGEE. This CDR3 has 15 residues. Written as DNA, the CDR3 is TGTGCCAGCAGCGTATCAGAGGGGGCGGGCTATGGCTACACCTTC. This encodes CASSVSEGAGYGYTF.